The clone carrying this TCR beta chain was detected only a few times. Its target is not known. Naive CD8 cells lacked CD45RO and underwent positive selection for CCR7, leaving out terminally differentiated effector memory CD45RA+ cells. A deep-level run was used for the assay. The method was immunoSEQ multiplex PCR; TCRdb's version includes in-frame clones alone and lacks a portion of them. The data contain about 2 million clones, approximately 94% of them singletons. The data derive from a study of shared clonotypes between healthy human individuals. Study-wide background: With ages of 18 to 49, the donors were two women and three men.

V shed 6 bases, J shed 5 bases, and the junction held 8 bases outside the gene matches. Per the germline V gene, CDR1 is MNHNY and CDR2 is SVGAGI (reference sequence). This CDR3 region has 14 residues. Findings and limits, study-wide: The study generally estimated greater richness for naive than memory subsets. Non-shared clonotypes had lower generation probabilities than clonotypes shared by all four sorted-subset donors.

Sequencing used naive CD8+ T cells sorted from blood. V and J are TRBV6-6 and TRBJ1-1; 8 bases line up with TRBD1. The sequence derives from a man aged 18-30 years in good health. The CDR3 region has the DNA TGTGCCAGCAGCCCAACTACAGGGGGAACTGAAGCTTTCTTT. It translates to CASSPTTGGTEAFF.